One sample yielded the 28 T cell receptor beta chains listed below, sequenced in a study of T cell repertoires in cytomegalovirus infection. TCRdb reprocessed the reads via MiXCR and lists one record per CDR3 protein. This sample carries roughly 200,000 distinct CDR3 sequences, 7.5% to 10% of them seen once, and the ten largest clones take about 4.6%. Sample: PBMCs. All receptors come from a human donor in good health (CMV status not recorded). Some clones in this sample may be carry-over from other donors' samples.

This clonotype was seen many times. The CDR3 nucleotides are TGTGCCAGCAGCTTTGTGTCCGGACTAGTCCCAACGACCCAGTACTTC. Its protein product is CASSFVSGLVPTTQYF. This rearrangement joins TRBV11-2 to TRBJ2-5; TRBD2 matches at 7 bases. V gave up 3 bases and J gave up 7 bases; unmatched junction bases: 14. Germline V CDR1 and CDR2: SGHAT, FQNNGV. CDR3 length: 16 residues.

This clonotype occurred many times. The chain joins TRBV28 to TRBJ2-7; D assignment may be TRBD1 or TRBD2 (7 bases each). The CDR3 has 13 residues. The ends were cut back, 5 bases at V and 3 bases at J, with 11 bases in the middle. Germline CDR1 is MDHEN and CDR2 is SYDVKM. Written as DNA, the CDR3 is TGTGCCAGCAGTGGGGGGGACAGCTACGAGCAGTACTTC. This gives the protein CASSGGDSYEQYF.

This clonotype turned up a few times. The rearrangement links TRBV15 to TRBJ2-7; no reliable D call. V was shortened by 3 bases and J by 7 bases, with 25 bases between the two germline ends. CDR1 and CDR2 from the germline V gene are LNHNV and YYDKDF (reference sequence). CDR3 length: 17 residues. CDR3 in DNA: TGTGCCACCAGCAGCCCGGGTTGGACCCCTAGTCCGCTTGAGCAGTACTTC. Its protein product is CATSSPGWTPSPLEQYF.

This clonotype was counted only a few times. The chain employs TRBV6-5 and TRBJ1-4; D remains ambiguous. Per germline, CDR1 MNHEY and CDR2 SVGAGI. V lost 2 bases to trimming and J lost 5 bases, with 12 bases between them. The CDR3 runs to 15 residues. The CDR3 reads CASSYVRGTNEKLFF. The CDR3 region has the DNA TGTGCCAGCAGTTACGTCCGGGGTACAAATGAAAAACTGTTTTTT.

CDR3: CSVTPLGRGIGTRNTEAFF. The DNA of the CDR3 is TGCAGCGTAACCCCGCTCGGCAGGGGTATCGGAACTCGGAACACTGAAGCTTTCTTT. V usage is TRBV29-1 and J usage is TRBJ1-1; D possibly corresponds to TRBD1 (6 bases). CDR1 and CDR2 from the germline V gene are SQVTM and ANQGSEA. The V gene lost 6 bases and the J gene lost 1 base, with 30 bases spanning the gap. CDR3 length: 19 amino acids.

This clonotype occurred many times. The chain recombines TRBV12-3 or TRBV12-4 with TRBJ2-1, with D perhaps TRBD1 (6 bases). The CDR3 is 18 amino acids. V shed 1 base and J shed 0 bases, with 16 bases lying between them. CDR3 DNA: TGTGCCAGCAGTTTAGATTTTGGGACACAAGTCTCCTACAATGAGCAGTTCTTC. As protein: CASSLDFGTQVSYNEQFF.

This clonotype appeared a few times. The CDR3 DNA is TGTGCCAGCAGCTTACTACAGGGGGATTTAGCCGGGGAGCTGTTTTTT. Translating it yields CASSLLQGDLAGELFF. The rearrangement joins TRBV7-9 to TRBJ2-2, with 8 bases aligning to TRBD1. CDR1 and CDR2 from the germline V gene are SEHNR and FQNEAQ (reference sequence). V trimming: 2 bases; J trimming: 6 bases; junction bases outside the gene matches: 8. The CDR3 sequence is 16 residues long.

This clonotype was counted ten times or more. The V call is TRBV7-8, the J call TRBJ1-1; D unresolved. Germline assignment: CDR1 SGHVS and CDR2 FQNEAQ. V gave up 2 bases and J gave up 4 bases, with 8 bases separating them. The CDR3 consists of 13 residues. The CDR3 sequence is CASSLYLSTEAFF. The CDR3 DNA is TGTGCCAGCAGCTTATATCTCTCCACTGAAGCTTTCTTT.

In this sample, this clonotype turned up many times. CDR3 bases: TGTGCCAGCGGGGCAACCTACAATGAGCAGTTCTTC. Encoded protein: CASGATYNEQFF. J is TRBJ2-1 and V is TRBV6-2 or TRBV6-3, with D perhaps TRBD1 (5 bases). The CDR3 spans 12 residues. Trimming stripped 8 bases from V and 2 bases from J, with 7 bases between. Germline V CDR1 and CDR2: MNHEY, SVGEGT.

This clonotype occurred many times. The gene calls are TRBV7-6 and TRBJ2-1, with TRBD2 identical over 8 bases. Trimming took 3 bases from V and 6 from J; bases not matched to a gene: 4. This CDR3 region has 14 residues. Germline assignment: CDR1 SGHVS and CDR2 FNYEAQ. The CDR3 protein is CASSFLAGSNEQFF. DNA of the CDR3: TGTGCCAGCAGCTTCTTAGCGGGAAGCAATGAGCAGTTCTTC.

The CDR3 nucleotides read TGTGCCAGCAGCGTAGACGGACAGAGGTCAGATACGCAGTATTTT. Translation: CASSVDGQRSDTQYF. The chain is built from TRBV9 and TRBJ2-3; D may be TRBD1 (6 bases). The CDR3 has 15 residues. Looked up from germline, CDR1 is SGDLS and CDR2 is YYNGEE. The V and J ends lost 0 bases and 4 bases respectively, with 12 bases between them.

This chain links TRBV12-3 or TRBV12-4 with TRBJ2-4; D not resolved. This CDR3 comprises 15 residues. V was trimmed by 6 bases and J by 3 bases, leaving 15 bases between them. This CDR3 reads CASSPIRVVKNIQYF. CDR3 bases: TGTGCCAGCAGCCCCATTCGGGTGGTCAAAAACATTCAGTACTTC.

This clonotype was detected many times. This chain joins TRBV7-6 and TRBJ2-7; 7 nucleotides line up with TRBD1. The V segment lost 4 bases and the J segment 0 bases; nucleotides outside the gene matches: 9. The CDR3 is 16 amino acids. Per germline, CDR1 SGHVS and CDR2 FNYEAQ. The DNA for the CDR3 is TGTGCCAGCAGCTCCCCCCGGGACAGAACCTCCTACGAGCAGTACTTC. Translation: CASSSPRDRTSYEQYF. The full variable domain, its missing parts supplied by reference TRBV7-6 and TRBJ2-7, is GAGVSQSPRYKVTKRGQDVALRCDPISGHVSLYWYRQALGQGPEFLTYFNYEAQQDKSGLPNDRFSAERPEGSISTLTIQRTEQRDSAMYRCASSSPRDRTSYEQYFGPGTRLTVT.

This clonotype was seen repeatedly, ten times or more. The rearrangement links TRBV7-2 to TRBJ1-6; the D is unclear. This CDR3 spans 15 amino acids. Trimming left V 5 bases short and J 1 base short, with 9 bases between. Per germline, CDR1 SGHTA and CDR2 FQGNSA. DNA of the CDR3: TGTGCCAGCAGCGCGACGGCTTCCTATAATTCACCCCTCCACTTT. As protein: CASSATASYNSPLHF.

This clonotype occurred many times. The chain is built from TRBV7-2 and TRBJ2-5, with D tentatively TRBD1 or TRBD2 (5 bases each). Germline V gives CDR1 SGHTA, CDR2 FQGNSA. The CDR3 has 19 residues. Trimming removed 1 base from V and 0 bases from J, with 21 bases in between. The CDR3 DNA reads as TGTGCCAGCAGCTTAGAAAAGCCTACTTGGGGACGGAACCAAGAGACCCAGTACTTC. Encoded protein: CASSLEKPTWGRNQETQYF. Filled out from reference TRBV7-2 and TRBJ2-5, the complete variable domain reads GAGVSQSPSNKVTEKGKDVELRCDPISGHTALYWYRQSLGQGLEFLIYFQGNSAPDKSGLPSDRFSAERTGGSVSTLTIQRTQQEDSAVYLCASSLEKPTWGRNQETQYFGPGTRLLVL.

V and J are TRBV5-5 and TRBJ1-1, with TRBD1 identical over 8 bases. Germline V gene lookup returns CDR1 SGHKS and CDR2 YYEKEE (reference sequence). Losses at the gene ends were 4 bases for V and 5 bases for J; bases not matched to a gene: 4. The CDR3 covers 13 residues. CDR3 region: CASSATGETEAFF. CDR3 DNA: TGTGCCAGCAGCGCGACAGGGGAAACTGAAGCTTTCTTT.

The V and J genes are TRBV5-1 and TRBJ2-2, with D hard to call. CDR1 is SGHRS, CDR2 YFSETQ, per germline. This CDR3 spans 15 amino acids. V gave up 0 bases and J gave up 6 bases, with 12 bases separating them. The CDR3 reads CASSLVAGQPGELFF. The CDR3 DNA follows: TGCGCCAGCAGCTTGGTGGCTGGCCAGCCCGGGGAGCTGTTTTTT.

This clonotype was observed many times. J is TRBJ1-2 and V is TRBV7-8; possibly TRBD1 for D (6 bases). The CDR3 consists of 15 residues. CDR1 is SGHVS and CDR2 is FQNEAQ in the germline V gene. V was trimmed by 0 bases and J by 4 bases, leaving 12 bases between them. Written as DNA, the CDR3 is TGTGCCAGCAGCTTAGCGGGGGGCCGGGGCTATGGCTACACCTTC. This codes for CASSLAGGRGYGYTF.

This clonotype has only a few counts. The rearrangement uses TRBV30 and TRBJ1-6; TRBD1 agrees at 7 bases. Germline loops: CDR1 GTSNPN, CDR2 SVGIG (reference sequence). The CDR3 loop spans 14 amino acids. The V segment lost 1 base and the J segment 6 bases; nucleotides outside the gene matches: 3. The CDR3 sequence is CAWSEQGGNSPLHF. The CDR3 DNA follows: TGTGCCTGGAGTGAGCAGGGGGGTAATTCACCCCTCCACTTT.

This clonotype was counted a few times. This chain joins TRBV12-3 or TRBV12-4 and TRBJ1-5, with a tentative D call TRBD1 (5 bases). Trimming left V 5 bases short and J 1 base short, with 21 bases between. The CDR3 extends over 18 amino acids. CDR3 protein: CASSPWGRLASSNQPQHF. The CDR3 nucleotides read TGTGCCAGCAGTCCTTGGGGCAGATTAGCGTCAAGCAATCAGCCCCAGCATTTT.

This clonotype has a handful of counts. V is TRBV30 and J is TRBJ1-5, with D maybe TRBD1 (5 bases). The CDR3 contains 14 residues. From germline, CDR1 is GTSNPN and CDR2 SVGIG (reference sequence). With 3 bases removed from V and 4 bases from J, the gap between germline ends came to 13 bases. For the CDR3, the DNA is TGTGCCTGGAGCCAGCCCGGGGGTAATCAGCCCCAGCATTTT. Translated: CAWSQPGGNQPQHF.

This clonotype has ten or more counts. The V call is TRBV5-4, the J call TRBJ2-3, with D possibly being TRBD2 (6 bases). V was clipped by 0 bases and J by 5 bases, with 10 bases between them. The germline gives CDR1 SGHNT, CDR2 YYREEE (reference sequence). The CDR3 runs to 14 residues. The CDR3 region has the DNA TGTGCCAGCAGCTTGGTCCCGGGGGTAGATACGCAGTATTTT. Translation gives CASSLVPGVDTQYF.

This clonotype was observed at least ten times. The CDR3 reads CASSRLAGGVETQYF. CDR3 sequence (DNA): TGTGCCAGCAGCAGACTAGCGGGAGGGGTAGAGACCCAGTACTTC. The rearrangement links TRBV7-2 to TRBJ2-5; 14 bases are a match to TRBD2. Trimming cost V 5 bases and J 4 bases; bases outside gene matches: 3. This CDR3 has 15 amino acids. Germline CDR1 is SGHTA and CDR2 is FQGNSA.

Only a few counts were recorded for this clonotype. The chain has TRBV2 and TRBJ2-2; TRBD2 matches at 12 bases. Germline V lookup: CDR1 SNHLY, CDR2 FYNNEI. Trimming took 9 bases from V and 6 from J; bases not matched to a gene: 11. CDR3 length: 16 amino acids. The CDR3 DNA reads as TGTGCCAGTTCAGTCCTAGCGGGAGGGCCCGCCGGGGAGCTGTTTTTT. It translates to CASSVLAGGPAGELFF.

This clonotype was recorded at least ten times. The V call is TRBV9, the J call TRBJ2-1, with a possible D match to TRBD2 (7 bases). The V gene lost 1 base and the J gene lost 6 bases, with 14 bases spanning the gap. This CDR3 has 15 amino acids. Germline loops: CDR1 SGDLS, CDR2 YYNGEE. The CDR3 region has the DNA TGTGCCAGCAGCGTATACGGGGGGCCGGCCAATGAGCAGTTCTTC. This codes for CASSVYGGPANEQFF.

This clonotype was observed a handful of times. This chain uses TRBV2 with TRBJ2-3; 12 nucleotides line up with TRBD2. The V gene's germline CDR1 is SNHLY and CDR2 FYNNEI. This CDR3 has 14 residues. After removal of 1 base from V and 8 bases from J, the junction contained 1 base not matched to a gene. CDR3 nucleotide sequence: TGTGCCAGCAGTGAAGGACTAGCGGGAGTTACGCAGTATTTT. Its translation is CASSEGLAGVTQYF.

In its sample, this clonotype was seen a few times. This sequence joins TRBV2 and TRBJ1-2; no clear D. Trimming stripped 1 base from V and 4 bases from J, with 7 bases between. The CDR3 has 13 amino acids. Germline-derived CDR1 and CDR2 are SNHLY and FYNNEI. The CDR3 spells CASSEVRSYGYTF. The CDR3 DNA sequence: TGTGCCAGCAGTGAAGTCAGATCCTATGGCTACACCTTC.

This clonotype occurred many times. This may stem from a read error, because a much larger clone lies one nucleotide away. This rearrangement joins TRBV12-3 or TRBV12-4 to TRBJ1-4; the D is unclear. CDR3 length: 11 amino acids. Between the trimmed V and J ends, which lost 2 bases and 8 bases, there was a span of 3 bases. The CDR3 sequence: CASSLKEKLFF. The CDR3 bases are TGTGCCAGCAGTTTAAAAGAAAAACTGTTTTTT.